This section outlines one TCR beta chain sequence together with its context. Its antigen is currently unknown. This record belongs to a study of T cells in Graves' hyperthyroidism and ophthalmopathy. The ends were cut back, 7 bases at V and 3 bases at J, with 14 bases in the middle. The CDR3 totals 14 residues. Germline V gives CDR1 LNHDA, CDR2 SQIVND (reference sequence). Researchers barred patients who had uncontrolled infection, other autoimmune disease, pregnancy or lactation. Based on clinical symptoms, serum thyroxine and TRAb, thyroid ultrasound and orbital computed tomography, diagnoses were reached. Source material for PBMCs was about 10 ml fresh peripheral blood. Study-wide results and caveats: Most thyroid clonotypes expanded above 0.001 appeared in blood too.

Authors of the study amplified TCR beta CDR3 regions from RNA transcripts. HTBI primers were the set used in a first-round RT-PCR of the TCR CDR3. TCRdb redid the calling of the multiplex PCR reads with MiXCR, one entry per CDR3 protein. The top ten clones hold about 17% of a sample with about 560,000 distinct CDR3 sequences, approximately 16% of them seen once. This receptor was obtained from a woman younger than 30 with Graves' hyperthyroidism. Sequencing was done on a sample of blood. The chain has TRBV19 and TRBJ2-3, with D maybe TRBD2 (5 bases). CDR3 residues: CASNAGRATDTQYF. DNA for the CDR3: TGTGCCAGTAACGCTGGGCGGGCGACAGATACGCAGTATTTT.